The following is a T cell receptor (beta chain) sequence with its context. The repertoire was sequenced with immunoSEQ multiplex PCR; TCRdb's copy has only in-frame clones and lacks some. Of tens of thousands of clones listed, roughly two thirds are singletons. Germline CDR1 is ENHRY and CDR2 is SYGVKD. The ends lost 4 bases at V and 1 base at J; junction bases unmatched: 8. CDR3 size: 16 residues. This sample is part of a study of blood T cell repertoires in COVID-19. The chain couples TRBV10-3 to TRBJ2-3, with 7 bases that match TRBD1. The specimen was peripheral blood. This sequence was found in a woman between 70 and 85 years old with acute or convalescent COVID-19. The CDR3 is CAISGTGEEGTDTQYF. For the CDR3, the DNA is TGTGCCATCAGTGGGACAGGTGAGGAGGGCACAGATACGCAGTATTTT.